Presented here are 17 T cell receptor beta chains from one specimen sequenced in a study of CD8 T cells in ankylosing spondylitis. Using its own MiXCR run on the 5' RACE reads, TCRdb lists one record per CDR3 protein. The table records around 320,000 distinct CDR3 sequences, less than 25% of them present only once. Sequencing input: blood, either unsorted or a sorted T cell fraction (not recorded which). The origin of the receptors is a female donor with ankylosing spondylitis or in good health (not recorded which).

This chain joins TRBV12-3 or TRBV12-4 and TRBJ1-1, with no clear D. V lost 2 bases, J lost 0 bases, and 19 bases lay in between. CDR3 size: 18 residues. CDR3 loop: CASSLRVGLTMVNTEAFF. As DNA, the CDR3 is TGTGCCAGCAGTTTAAGGGTCGGACTAACAATGGTGAACACTGAAGCTTTCTTT.

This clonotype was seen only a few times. The DNA of the CDR3 is TGTGCCAGCAGTTTATTACAGGGTGTCTCTGGAAACACCATATATTTT. This encodes CASSLLQGVSGNTIYF. J is TRBJ1-3 and V is TRBV6-5, with D perhaps TRBD1 (6 bases). Germline V gives CDR1 MNHEY, CDR2 SVGAGI. CDR3 length: 16 amino acids. V was clipped by 4 bases and J by 0 bases, with 13 bases between them.

Written as DNA, the CDR3 is TGTGCCAGCACCCCACAGGGTCGGACAGATACGCAGTATTTT. Translating gives CASTPQGRTDTQYF. This chain joins TRBV7-9 and TRBJ2-3, with D possibly being TRBD1 (6 bases). CDR3 size: 14 residues. Trimming shortened V by 7 bases and J by 3 bases, and 14 bases separated the two germline ends. CDR1 SEHNR and CDR2 FQNEAQ come from the germline V gene (reference sequence).

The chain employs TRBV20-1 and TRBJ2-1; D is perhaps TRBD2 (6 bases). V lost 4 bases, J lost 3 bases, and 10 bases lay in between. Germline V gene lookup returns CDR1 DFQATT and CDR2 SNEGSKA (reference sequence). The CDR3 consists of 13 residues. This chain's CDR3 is CSAIGLNYNEQFF. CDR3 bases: TGCAGTGCTATAGGACTAAACTACAATGAGCAGTTCTTC.

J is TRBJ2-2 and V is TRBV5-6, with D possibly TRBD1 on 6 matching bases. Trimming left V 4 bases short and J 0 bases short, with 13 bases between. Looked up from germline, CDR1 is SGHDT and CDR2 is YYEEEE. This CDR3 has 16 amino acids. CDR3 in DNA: TGTGCCAGCAGCCTCTACAGGGTAGCGAACACCGGGGAGCTGTTTTTT. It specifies CASSLYRVANTGELFF.

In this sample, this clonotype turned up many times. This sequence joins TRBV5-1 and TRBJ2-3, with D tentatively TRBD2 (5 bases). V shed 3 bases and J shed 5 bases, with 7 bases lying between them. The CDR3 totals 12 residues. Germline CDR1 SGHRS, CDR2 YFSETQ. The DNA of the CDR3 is TGCGCCAGCAGCTCGGACTTAGATACGCAGTATTTT. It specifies CASSSDLDTQYF.

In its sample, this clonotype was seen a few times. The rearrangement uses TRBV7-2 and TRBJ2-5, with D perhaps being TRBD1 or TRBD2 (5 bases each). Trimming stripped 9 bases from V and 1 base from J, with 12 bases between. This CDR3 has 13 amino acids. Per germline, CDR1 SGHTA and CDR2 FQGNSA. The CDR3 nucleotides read TGTGCCAGTCGTAGGGACCCCCAAGAGACCCAGTACTTC. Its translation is CASRRDPQETQYF.

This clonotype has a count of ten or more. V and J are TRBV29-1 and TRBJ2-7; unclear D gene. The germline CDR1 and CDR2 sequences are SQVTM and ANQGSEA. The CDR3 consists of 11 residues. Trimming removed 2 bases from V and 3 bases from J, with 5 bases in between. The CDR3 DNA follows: TGCAGCGTTGAAAACGACTACGAGCAGTACTTC. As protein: CSVENDYEQYF.

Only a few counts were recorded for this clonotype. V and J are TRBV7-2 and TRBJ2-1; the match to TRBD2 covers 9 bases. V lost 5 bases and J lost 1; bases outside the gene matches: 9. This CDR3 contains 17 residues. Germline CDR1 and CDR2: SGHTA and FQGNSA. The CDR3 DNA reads TGTGCCAGCAGCGGCATTCTAGCGGGGATATCCTACAATGAGCAGTTCTTC. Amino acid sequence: CASSGILAGISYNEQFF.

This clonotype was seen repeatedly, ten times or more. Here the CDR3 reads CATSEAGGPVDEQFF. CDR3 coding DNA: TGTGCCACCAGTGAGGCGGGAGGGCCCGTGGATGAGCAGTTCTTC. The chain couples TRBV24-1 to TRBJ2-1, with 9 bases identical to TRBD2. J lost 8 bases, V lost 4 bases, and 8 bases had no gene match. Per the germline V gene, CDR1 is KGHDR and CDR2 is SFDVKD. The CDR3 is 15 residues long.

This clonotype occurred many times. Here the CDR3 reads CASSLVGQEDEKLFF. CDR3 nucleotide sequence: TGCGCCAGCAGCTTGGTGGGACAGGAGGATGAAAAACTGTTTTTT. The chain recombines TRBV5-1 with TRBJ1-4, with 8 bases identical to TRBD1. V shed 0 bases and J 6 bases; nucleotides not matched to a gene: 4. CDR1 is SGHRS, CDR2 YFSETQ, per germline. The CDR3 is 15 amino acids.

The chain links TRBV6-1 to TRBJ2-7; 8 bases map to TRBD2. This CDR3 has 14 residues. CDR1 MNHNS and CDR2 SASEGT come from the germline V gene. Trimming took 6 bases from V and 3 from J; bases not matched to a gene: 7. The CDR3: CASSRGTSGYEQYF. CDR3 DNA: TGTGCCAGCAGCCGTGGCACTAGCGGCTACGAGCAGTACTTC.

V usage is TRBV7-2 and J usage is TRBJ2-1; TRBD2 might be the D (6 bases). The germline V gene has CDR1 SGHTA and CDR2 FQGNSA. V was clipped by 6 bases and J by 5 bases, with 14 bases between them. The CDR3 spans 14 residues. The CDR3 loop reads CASRWGGGNNEQFF. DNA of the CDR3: TGTGCCAGCAGATGGGGAGGCGGGAACAATGAGCAGTTCTTC. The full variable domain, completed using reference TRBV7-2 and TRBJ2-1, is GAGVSQSPSNKVTEKGKDVELRCDPISGHTALYWYRQSLGQGLEFLIYFQGNSAPDKSGLPSDRFSAERTGGSVSTLTIQRTQQEDSAVYLCASRWGGGNNEQFFGPGTRLTVL.

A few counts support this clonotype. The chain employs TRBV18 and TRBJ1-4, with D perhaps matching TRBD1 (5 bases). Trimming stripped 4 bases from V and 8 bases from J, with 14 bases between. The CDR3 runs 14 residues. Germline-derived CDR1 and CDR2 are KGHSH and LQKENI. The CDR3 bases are TGTGCCAGCTCACAGGACACGGCCAAGGAAAAACTGTTTTTT. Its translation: CASSQDTAKEKLFF. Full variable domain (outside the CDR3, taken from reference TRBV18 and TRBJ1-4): NAGVMQNPRHLVRRRGQEARLRCSPMKGHSHVYWYRQLPEEGLKFMVYLQKENIIDESGMPKERFSAEFPKEGPSILRIQQVVRGDSAAYFCASSQDTAKEKLFFGSGTQLSVL.

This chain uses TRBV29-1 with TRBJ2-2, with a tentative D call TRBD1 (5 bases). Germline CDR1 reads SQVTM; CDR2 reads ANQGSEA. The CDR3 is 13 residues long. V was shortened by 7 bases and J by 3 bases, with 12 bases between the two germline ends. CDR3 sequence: CSAMDTYTGELFF. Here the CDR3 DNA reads TGCAGCGCCATGGACACTTACACCGGGGAGCTGTTTTTT.

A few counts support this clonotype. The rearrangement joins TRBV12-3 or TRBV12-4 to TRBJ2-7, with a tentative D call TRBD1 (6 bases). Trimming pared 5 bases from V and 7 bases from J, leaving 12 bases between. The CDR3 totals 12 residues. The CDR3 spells CASSRDTAEQYF. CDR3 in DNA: TGTGCCAGCAGTCGGGACACCGCGGAGCAGTACTTC.

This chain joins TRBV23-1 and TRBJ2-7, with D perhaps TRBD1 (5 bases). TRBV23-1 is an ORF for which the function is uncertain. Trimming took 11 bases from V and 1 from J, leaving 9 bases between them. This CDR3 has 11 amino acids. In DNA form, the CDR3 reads TGCGCCGCGACAGCTTCCTACGAGCAGTACTTC. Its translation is CAATASYEQYF.